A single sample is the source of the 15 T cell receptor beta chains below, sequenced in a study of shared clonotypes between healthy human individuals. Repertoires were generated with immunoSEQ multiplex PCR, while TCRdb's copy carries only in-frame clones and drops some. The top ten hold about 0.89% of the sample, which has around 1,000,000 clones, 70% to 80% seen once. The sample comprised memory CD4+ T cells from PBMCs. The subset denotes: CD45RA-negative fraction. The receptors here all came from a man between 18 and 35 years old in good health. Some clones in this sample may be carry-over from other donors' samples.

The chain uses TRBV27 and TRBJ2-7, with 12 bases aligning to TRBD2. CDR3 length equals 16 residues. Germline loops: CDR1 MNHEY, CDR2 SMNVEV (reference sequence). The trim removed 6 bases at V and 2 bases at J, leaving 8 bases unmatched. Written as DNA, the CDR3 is TGTGCCAGCAGGGCCCGTGGACTAGCGGGAACCTACGAGCAGTACTTC. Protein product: CASRARGLAGTYEQYF.

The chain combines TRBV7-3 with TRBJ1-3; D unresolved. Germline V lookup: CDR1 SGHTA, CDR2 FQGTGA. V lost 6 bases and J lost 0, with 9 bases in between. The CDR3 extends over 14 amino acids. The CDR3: CASSPGSSGNTIYF. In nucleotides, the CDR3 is TGTGCCAGCAGTCCGGGGAGCTCTGGAAACACCATATATTTT.

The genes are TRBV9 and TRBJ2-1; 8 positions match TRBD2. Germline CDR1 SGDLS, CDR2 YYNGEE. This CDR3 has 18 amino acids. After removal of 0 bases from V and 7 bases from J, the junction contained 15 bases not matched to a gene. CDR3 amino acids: CASSVGNERSGGWNEQFF. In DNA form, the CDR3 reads TGTGCCAGCAGCGTAGGCAACGAACGAAGCGGGGGCTGGAATGAGCAGTTCTTC.

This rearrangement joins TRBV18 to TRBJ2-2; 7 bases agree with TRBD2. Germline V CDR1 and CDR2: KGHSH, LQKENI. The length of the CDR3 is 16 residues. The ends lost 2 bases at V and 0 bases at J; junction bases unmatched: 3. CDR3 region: CASSPSSGSNTGELFF. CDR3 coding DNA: TGTGCCAGCTCACCATCTAGCGGCTCGAACACCGGGGAGCTGTTTTTT.

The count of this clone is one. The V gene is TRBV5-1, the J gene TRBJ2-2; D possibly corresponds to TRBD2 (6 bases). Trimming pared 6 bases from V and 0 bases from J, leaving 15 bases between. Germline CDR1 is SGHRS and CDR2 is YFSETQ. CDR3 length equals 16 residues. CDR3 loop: CASMGLAGSNTGELFF. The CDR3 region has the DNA TGCGCCAGCATGGGGCTGGCGGGATCGAACACCGGGGAGCTGTTTTTT. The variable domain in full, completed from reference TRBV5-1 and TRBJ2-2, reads KAGVTQTPRYLIKTRGQQVTLSCSPISGHRSVSWYQQTPGQGLQFLFEYFSETQRNKGNFPGRFSGRQFSNSRSEMNVSTLELGDSALYLCASMGLAGSNTGELFFGEGSRLTVL.

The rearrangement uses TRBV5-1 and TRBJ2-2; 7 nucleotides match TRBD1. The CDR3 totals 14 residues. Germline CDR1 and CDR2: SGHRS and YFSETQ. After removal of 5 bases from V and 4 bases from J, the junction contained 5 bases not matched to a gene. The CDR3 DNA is TGCGCCAGCAGTCCCCGACAGGGCACCGGGGAGCTGTTTTTT. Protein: CASSPRQGTGELFF.

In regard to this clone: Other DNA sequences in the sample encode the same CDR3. The CDR3 reads CASKPNTGELFF. Written as DNA, the CDR3 is TGTGCCAGCAAACCGAACACCGGGGAGCTGTTTTTT. V is TRBV28 and J is TRBJ2-2, with D unresolved. This CDR3 spans 12 amino acids. Germline V gives CDR1 MDHEN, CDR2 SYDVKM. Trimming cost V 7 bases and J 0 bases, with 3 bases left between them. The full variable domain, in which reference TRBV28 and TRBJ2-2 provide the parts outside the CDR3, is DVKVTQSSRYLVKRTGEKVFLECVQDMDHENMFWYRQDPGLGLRLIYFSYDVKMKEKGDIPEGYSVSREKKERFSLILESASTNQTSMYLCASKPNTGELFFGEGSRLTVL.

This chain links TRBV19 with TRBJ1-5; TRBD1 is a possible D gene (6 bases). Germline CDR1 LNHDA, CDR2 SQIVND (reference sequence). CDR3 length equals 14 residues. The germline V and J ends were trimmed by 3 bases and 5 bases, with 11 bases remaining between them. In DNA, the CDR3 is TGTGCCAGTAGTATGGGAGGGGGGTATCAGCCCCAGCATTTT. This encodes CASSMGGGYQPQHF. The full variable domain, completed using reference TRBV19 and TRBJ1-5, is DGGITQSPKYLFRKEGQNVTLSCEQNLNHDAMYWYRQDPGQGLRLIYYSQIVNDFQKGDIAEGYSVSREKKESFPLTVTSAQKNPTAFYLCASSMGGGYQPQHFGDGTRLSIL.

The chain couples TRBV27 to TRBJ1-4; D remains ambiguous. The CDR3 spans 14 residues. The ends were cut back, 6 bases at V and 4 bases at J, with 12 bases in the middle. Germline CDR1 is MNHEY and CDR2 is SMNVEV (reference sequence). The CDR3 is CASRITRLNEKLFF. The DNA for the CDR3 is TGTGCCAGCAGAATCACTCGGCTTAATGAAAAACTGTTTTTT.

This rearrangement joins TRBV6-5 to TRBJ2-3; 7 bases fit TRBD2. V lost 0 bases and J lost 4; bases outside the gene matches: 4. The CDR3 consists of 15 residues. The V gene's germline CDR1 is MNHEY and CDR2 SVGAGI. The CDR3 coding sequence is TGTGCCAGCAGTTACTCACCTGGGAGGGCAGATACGCAGTATTTT. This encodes CASSYSPGRADTQYF.

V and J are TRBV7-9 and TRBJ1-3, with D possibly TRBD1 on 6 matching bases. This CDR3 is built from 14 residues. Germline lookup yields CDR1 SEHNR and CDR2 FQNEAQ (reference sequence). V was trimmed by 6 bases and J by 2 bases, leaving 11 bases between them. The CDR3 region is CASSVQGTGNTIYF. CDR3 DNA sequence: TGTGCCAGCAGTGTACAGGGAACTGGAAACACCATATATTTT.

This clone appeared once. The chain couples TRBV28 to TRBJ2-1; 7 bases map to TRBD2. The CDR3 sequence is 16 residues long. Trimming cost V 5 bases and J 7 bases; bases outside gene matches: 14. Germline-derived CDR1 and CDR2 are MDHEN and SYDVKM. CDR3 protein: CASSPWTRTKINEQFF. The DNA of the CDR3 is TGTGCCAGCAGTCCATGGACTAGGACCAAGATAAATGAGCAGTTCTTC.

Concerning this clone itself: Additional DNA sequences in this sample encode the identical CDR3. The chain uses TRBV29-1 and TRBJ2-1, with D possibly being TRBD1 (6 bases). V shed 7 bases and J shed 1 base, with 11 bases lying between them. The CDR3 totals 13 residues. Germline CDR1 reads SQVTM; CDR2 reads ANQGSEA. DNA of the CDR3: TGCAGCGCAAGGGGGTTTTCCTACAATGAGCAGTTCTTC. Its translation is CSARGFSYNEQFF.

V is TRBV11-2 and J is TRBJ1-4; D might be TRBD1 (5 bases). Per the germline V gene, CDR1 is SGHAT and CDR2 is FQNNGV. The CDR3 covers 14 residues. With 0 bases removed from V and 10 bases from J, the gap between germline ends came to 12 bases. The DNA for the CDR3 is TGTGCCAGCAGCTTAGAACGGGGGGATGGAAAACTGTTTTTT. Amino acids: CASSLERGDGKLFF.

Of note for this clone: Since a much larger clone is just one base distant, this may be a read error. The CDR3 DNA is TGTGCCAGCAGCCGGACAGGGGAGTATGGCTACACCTTC. This sequence encodes CASSRTGEYGYTF. The rearrangement uses TRBV27 and TRBJ1-2, with TRBD1 identical over 9 bases. The V segment lost 6 bases and the J segment 5 bases; nucleotides outside the gene matches: 4. This CDR3 is 13 amino acids long. The germline V gene has CDR1 MNHEY and CDR2 SMNVEV (reference sequence).